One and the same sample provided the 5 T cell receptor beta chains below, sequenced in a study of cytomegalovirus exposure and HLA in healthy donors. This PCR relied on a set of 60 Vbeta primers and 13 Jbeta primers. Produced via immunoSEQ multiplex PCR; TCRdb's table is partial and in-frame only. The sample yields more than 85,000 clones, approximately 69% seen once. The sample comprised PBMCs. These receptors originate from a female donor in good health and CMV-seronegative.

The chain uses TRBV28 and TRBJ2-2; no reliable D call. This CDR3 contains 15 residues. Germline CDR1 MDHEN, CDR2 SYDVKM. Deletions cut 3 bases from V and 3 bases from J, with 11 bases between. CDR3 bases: TGTGCCAGCAGTTTTTACAGCTCCGACACCGGGGAGCTGTTTTTT. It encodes CASSFYSSDTGELFF.

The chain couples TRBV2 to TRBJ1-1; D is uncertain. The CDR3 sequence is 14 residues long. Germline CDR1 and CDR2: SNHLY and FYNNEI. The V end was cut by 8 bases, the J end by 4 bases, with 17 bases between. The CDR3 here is CASRETYLGTEAFF. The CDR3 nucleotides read TGTGCCAGCCGCGAGACATATCTGGGCACTGAAGCTTTCTTT.

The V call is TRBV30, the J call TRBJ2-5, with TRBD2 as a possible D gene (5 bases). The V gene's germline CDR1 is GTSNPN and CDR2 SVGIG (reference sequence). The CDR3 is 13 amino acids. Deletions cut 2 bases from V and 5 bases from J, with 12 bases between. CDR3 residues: CAWSTGIEETQYF. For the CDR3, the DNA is TGTGCCTGGAGTACGGGGATTGAGGAGACCCAGTACTTC. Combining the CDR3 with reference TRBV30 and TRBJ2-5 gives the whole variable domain SQTIHQWPATLVQPVGSPLSLECTVEGTSNPNLYWYRQAAGRGLQLLFYSVGIGQISSEVPQNLSASRPQDRQFILSSKKLLLSDSGFYLCAWSTGIEETQYFGPGTRLLVL.

The CDR3 region has the DNA TGTGCCAGCAGCTTACTAGCGGGGGGACAGACCGGGGAGCTGTTTTTT. This gives the protein CASSLLAGGQTGELFF. The V and J genes are TRBV7-2 and TRBJ2-2, with TRBD2 matching 11 bases. CDR1 and CDR2 (germline): SGHTA, FQGNSA. The length of the CDR3 is 16 residues. V shed 2 bases, J shed 5 bases, and the junction held 4 bases outside the gene matches.

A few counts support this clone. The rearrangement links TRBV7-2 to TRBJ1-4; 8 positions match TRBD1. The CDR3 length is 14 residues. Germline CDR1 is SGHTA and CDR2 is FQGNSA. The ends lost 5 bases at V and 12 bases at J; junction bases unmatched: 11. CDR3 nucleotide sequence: TGTGCCAGCAGCCTTGACAGGGGTTGGATGGAACTGTTTTTT. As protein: CASSLDRGWMELFF.